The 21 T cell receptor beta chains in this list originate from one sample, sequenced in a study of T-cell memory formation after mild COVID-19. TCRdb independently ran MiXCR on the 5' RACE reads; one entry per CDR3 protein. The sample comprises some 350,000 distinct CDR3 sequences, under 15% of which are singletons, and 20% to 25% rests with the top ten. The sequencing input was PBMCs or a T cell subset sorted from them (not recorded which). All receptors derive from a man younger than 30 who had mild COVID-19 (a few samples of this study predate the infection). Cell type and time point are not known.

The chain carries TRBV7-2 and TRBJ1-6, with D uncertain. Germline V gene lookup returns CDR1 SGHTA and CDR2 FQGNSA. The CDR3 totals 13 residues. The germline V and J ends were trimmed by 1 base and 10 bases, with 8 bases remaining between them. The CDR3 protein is CASSLDRESPLHF. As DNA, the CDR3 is TGTGCCAGCAGCTTAGACAGAGAATCACCCCTCCACTTT.

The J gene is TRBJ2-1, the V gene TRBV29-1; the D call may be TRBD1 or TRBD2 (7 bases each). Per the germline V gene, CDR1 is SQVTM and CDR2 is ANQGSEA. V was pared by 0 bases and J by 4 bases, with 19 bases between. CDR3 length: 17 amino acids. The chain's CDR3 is CSVEDLLGRGGYNEQFF. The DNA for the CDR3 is TGCAGCGTTGAAGATCTCCTCGGCAGGGGGGGATACAATGAGCAGTTCTTC.

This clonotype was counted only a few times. The CDR3 protein is CASPTSGGAGPNEQFF. CDR3 nucleotide sequence: TGTGCCAGCCCGACTAGCGGGGGGGCAGGCCCCAATGAGCAGTTCTTC. J is TRBJ2-1 and V is TRBV2; TRBD2 agrees at 14 bases. CDR1 is SNHLY, CDR2 FYNNEI, per germline. The CDR3 contains 16 residues. V lost 8 bases and J lost 6; bases outside the gene matches: 9.

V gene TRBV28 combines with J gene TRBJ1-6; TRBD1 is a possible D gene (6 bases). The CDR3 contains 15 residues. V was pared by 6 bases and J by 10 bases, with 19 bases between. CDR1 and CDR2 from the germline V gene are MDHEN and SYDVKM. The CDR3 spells CASSQQALGGSPLHF. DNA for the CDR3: TGTGCCAGCAGCCAACAGGCGTTGGGGGGCTCACCCCTCCACTTT.

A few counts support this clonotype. CDR3 protein: CSVERHGSDSYTDTQYF. The CDR3 DNA follows: TGCAGCGTTGAACGCCACGGGTCAGACAGTTACACAGATACGCAGTATTTT. The chain has TRBV29-1 and TRBJ2-3; maybe TRBD1 (5 bases). Germline CDR1 reads SQVTM; CDR2 reads ANQGSEA. V was clipped by 2 bases and J by 2 bases, with 20 bases between them. This CDR3 contains 17 residues.

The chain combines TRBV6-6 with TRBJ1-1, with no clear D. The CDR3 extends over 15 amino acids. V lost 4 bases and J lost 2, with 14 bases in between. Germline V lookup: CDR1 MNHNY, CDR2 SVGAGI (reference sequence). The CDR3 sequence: CASSFTFGGNTEAFF. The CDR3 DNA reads TGTGCCAGCAGTTTCACGTTCGGCGGCAACACTGAAGCTTTCTTT.

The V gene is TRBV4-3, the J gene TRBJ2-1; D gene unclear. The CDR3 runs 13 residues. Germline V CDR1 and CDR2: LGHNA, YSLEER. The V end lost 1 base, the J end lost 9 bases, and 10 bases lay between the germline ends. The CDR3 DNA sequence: TGCGCCAGCAGCCAAGCTAGTATCGGTGAGCAGTTCTTC. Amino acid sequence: CASSQASIGEQFF.

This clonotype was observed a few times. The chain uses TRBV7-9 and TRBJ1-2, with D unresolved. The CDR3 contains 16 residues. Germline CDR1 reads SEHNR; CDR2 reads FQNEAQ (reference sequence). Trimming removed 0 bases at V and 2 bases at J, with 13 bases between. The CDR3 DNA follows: TGTGCCAGCAGCTTAGCAGGTTCAGGCGGGAACTATGGCTACACCTTC. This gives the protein CASSLAGSGGNYGYTF.

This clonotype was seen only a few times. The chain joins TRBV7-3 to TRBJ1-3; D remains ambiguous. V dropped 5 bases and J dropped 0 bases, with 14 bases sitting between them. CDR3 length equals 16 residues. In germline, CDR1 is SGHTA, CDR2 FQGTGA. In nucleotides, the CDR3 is TGTGCCAGCAGCGTAGATCCCCCGTTCTCTGGAAACACCATATATTTT. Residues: CASSVDPPFSGNTIYF.

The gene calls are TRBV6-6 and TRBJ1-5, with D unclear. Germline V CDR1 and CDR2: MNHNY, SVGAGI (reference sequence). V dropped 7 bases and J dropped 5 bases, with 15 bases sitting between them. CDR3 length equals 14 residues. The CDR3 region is CASTPRAGDQPQHF. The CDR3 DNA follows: TGTGCCAGCACCCCGAGGGCAGGAGATCAGCCCCAGCATTTT.

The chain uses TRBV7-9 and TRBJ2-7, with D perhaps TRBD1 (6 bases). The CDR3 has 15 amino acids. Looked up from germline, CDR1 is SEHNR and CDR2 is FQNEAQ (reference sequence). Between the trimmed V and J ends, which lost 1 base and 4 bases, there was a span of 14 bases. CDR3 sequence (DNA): TGTGCCAGCAGCTTAGAGGACAGCTACCCTTACGAGCAGTACTTC. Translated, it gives CASSLEDSYPYEQYF.

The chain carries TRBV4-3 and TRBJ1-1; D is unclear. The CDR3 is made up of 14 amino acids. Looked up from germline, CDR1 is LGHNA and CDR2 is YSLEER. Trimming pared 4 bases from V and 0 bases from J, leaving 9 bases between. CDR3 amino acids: CASSRYTLNTEAFF. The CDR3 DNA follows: TGCGCCAGCAGCCGCTACACCTTGAACACTGAAGCTTTCTTT.

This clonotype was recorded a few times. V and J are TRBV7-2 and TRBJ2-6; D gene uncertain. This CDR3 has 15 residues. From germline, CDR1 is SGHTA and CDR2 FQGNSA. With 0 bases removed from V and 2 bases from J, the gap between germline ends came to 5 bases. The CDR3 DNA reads TGTGCCAGCAGCTTAGCGGGAACTGGGGCCAACGTCCTGACTTTC. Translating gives CASSLAGTGANVLTF.

CDR3 sequence (DNA): TGTGCCAGCAGTGAAAGACAGGGTCATAATTCACCCCTCCACTTT. Translating it yields CASSERQGHNSPLHF. V usage is TRBV6-1 and J usage is TRBJ1-6; 7 bases fit TRBD1. This CDR3 is 15 amino acids long. The V and J ends lost 2 bases and 5 bases, in that order; junction bases with no gene match: 3. Germline V gene lookup returns CDR1 MNHNS and CDR2 SASEGT.

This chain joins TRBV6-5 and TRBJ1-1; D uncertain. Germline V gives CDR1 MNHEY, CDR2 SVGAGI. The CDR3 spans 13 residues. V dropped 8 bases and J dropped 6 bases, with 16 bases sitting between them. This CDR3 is CASRPHGNPEAFF. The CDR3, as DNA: TGTGCCAGCCGGCCCCATGGCAACCCTGAAGCTTTCTTT.

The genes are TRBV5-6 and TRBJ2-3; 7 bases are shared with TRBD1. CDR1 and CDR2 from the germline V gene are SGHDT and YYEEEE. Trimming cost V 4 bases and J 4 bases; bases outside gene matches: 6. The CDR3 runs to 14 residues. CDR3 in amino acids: CASSPLDRSDTQYF. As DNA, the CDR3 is TGTGCCAGCAGCCCATTGGACAGGTCAGATACGCAGTATTTT. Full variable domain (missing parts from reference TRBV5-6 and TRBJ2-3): DAGVTQSPTHLIKTRGQQVTLRCSPKSGHDTVSWYQQALGQGPQFIFQYYEEEERQRGNFPDRFSGHQFPNYSSELNVNALLLGDSALYLCASSPLDRSDTQYFGPGTRLTVL.

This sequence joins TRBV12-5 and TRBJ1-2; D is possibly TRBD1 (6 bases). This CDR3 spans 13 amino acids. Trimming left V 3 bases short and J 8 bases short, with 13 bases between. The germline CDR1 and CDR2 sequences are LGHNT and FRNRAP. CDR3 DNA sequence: TGTGCTAGTGGTTTACCGGGGGCGAGGGGCTACACCTTC. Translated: CASGLPGARGYTF.

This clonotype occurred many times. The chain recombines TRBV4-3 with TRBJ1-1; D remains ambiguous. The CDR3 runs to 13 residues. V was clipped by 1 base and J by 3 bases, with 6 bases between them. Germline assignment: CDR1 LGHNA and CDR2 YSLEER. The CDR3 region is CASSQVRDTEAFF. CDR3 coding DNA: TGCGCCAGCAGCCAAGTTCGGGACACTGAAGCTTTCTTT.

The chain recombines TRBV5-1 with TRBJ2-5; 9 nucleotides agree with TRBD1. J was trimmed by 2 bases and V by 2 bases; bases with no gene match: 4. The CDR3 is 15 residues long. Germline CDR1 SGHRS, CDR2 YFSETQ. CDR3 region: CASSFQTGGQETQYF. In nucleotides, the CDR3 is TGCGCCAGCAGCTTCCAGACAGGGGGGCAAGAGACCCAGTACTTC.

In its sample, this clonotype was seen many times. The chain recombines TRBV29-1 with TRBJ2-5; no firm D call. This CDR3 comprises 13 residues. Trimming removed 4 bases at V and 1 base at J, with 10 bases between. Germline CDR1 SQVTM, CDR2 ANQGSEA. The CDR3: CSVVGRFQETQYF. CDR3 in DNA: TGCAGCGTTGTTGGCAGATTCCAAGAGACCCAGTACTTC.

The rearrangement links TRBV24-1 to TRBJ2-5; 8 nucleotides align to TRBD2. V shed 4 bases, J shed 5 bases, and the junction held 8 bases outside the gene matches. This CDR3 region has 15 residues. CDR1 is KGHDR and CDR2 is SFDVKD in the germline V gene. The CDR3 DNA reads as TGTGCCACCAGTGACCCGAGGACTAGCTGGGAGACCCAGTACTTC. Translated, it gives CATSDPRTSWETQYF.